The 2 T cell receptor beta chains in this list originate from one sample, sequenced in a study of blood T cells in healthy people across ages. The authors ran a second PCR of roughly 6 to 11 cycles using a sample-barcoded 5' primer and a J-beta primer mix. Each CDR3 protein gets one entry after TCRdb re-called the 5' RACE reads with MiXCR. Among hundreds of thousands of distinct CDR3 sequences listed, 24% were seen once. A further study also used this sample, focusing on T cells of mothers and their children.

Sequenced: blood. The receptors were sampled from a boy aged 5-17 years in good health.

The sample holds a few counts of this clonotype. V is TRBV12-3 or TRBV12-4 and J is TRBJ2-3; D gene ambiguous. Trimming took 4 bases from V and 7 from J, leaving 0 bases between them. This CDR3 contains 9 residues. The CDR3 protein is CASSYTQYF. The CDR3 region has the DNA TGTGCCAGCAGTTATACGCAGTATTTT.

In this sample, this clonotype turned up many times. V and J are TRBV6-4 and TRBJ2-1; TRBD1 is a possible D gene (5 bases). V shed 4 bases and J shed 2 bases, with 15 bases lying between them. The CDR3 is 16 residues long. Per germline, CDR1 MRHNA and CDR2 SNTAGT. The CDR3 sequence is CASSGQPGSPYNEQFF. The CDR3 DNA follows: TGTGCCAGCAGTGGACAGCCGGGCAGCCCCTACAATGAGCAGTTCTTC.